This T cell receptor beta chain stems from a study of cytomegalovirus exposure and HLA in healthy donors. Across the whole study: There were roughly 120 million unique TCR beta sequences, drawn from 200 million or so T cells, in an earlier analysis.

Per germline, CDR1 SGHTS and CDR2 YDEGEE. V trimming: 1 base; J trimming: 3 bases; junction bases outside the gene matches: 1. The CDR3 is 13 amino acids. Notes on this clone: What it binds is unknown.

It was with 60 Vbeta and 13 Jbeta primers that the PCR ran. Study processing details: Some 10 million of 70 million to 80 million unique TCR beta chains were shared, per a later count. Assay: immunoSEQ multiplex PCR; the TCRdb copy retains only in-frame clones and omits some. That table furnishes V, J and clone size, whereas the DNA furnished D and trimming. Of tens of thousands of clones listed, roughly 64% were seen once; the top ten hold about 15%. Study-wide results and caveats: Sequencing likely produced, as an artifact, a cluster of highly shared sequence variants. Later on, an analysis showed TCR association rates differing by HLA locus, with DRB1 the most and HLA-C the fewest.

This chain links TRBV5-8 with TRBJ2-7; 7 nucleotides match TRBD1. The sequenced sample was PBMCs. This receptor was identified in a woman between 40 and 50 years old in good health and CMV-seropositive. The CDR3: CASSLTGVYEQYF. Here the CDR3 DNA reads TGTGCCAGCAGCTTGACAGGGGTCTACGAGCAGTACTTC.